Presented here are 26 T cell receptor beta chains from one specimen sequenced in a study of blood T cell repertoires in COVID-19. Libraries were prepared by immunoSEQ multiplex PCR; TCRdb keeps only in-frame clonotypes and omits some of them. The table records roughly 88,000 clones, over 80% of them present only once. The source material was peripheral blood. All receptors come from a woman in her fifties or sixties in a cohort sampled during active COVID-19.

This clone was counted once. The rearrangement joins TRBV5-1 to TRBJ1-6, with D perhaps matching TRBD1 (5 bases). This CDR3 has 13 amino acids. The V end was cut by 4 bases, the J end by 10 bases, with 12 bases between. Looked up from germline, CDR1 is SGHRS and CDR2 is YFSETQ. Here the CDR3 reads CASSLGGDSPLHF. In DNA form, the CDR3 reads TGCGCCAGCAGCCTCGGAGGGGACTCACCCCTCCACTTT.

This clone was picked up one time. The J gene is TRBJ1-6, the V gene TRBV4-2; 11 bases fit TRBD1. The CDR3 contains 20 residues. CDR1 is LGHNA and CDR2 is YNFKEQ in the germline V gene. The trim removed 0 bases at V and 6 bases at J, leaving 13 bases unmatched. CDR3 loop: CASSQDRGDRGFAGNSPLHF. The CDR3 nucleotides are TGTGCCAGCAGCCAAGATCGAGGGGACAGGGGGTTCGCGGGTAATTCACCCCTCCACTTT.

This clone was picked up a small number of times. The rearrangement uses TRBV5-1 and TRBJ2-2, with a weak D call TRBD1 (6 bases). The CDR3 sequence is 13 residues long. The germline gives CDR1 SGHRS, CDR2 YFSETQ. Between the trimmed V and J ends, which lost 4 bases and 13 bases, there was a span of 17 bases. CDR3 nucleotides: TGCGCCAGCAGCCCGGTGGTACAGGGTACGCTGTTTTTT. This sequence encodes CASSPVVQGTLFF. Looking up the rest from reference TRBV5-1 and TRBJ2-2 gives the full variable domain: KAGVTQTPRYLIKTRGQQVTLSCSPISGHRSVSWYQQTPGQGLQFLFEYFSETQRNKGNFPGRFSGRQFSNSRSEMNVSTLELGDSALYLCASSPVVQGTLFFGEGSRLTVL.

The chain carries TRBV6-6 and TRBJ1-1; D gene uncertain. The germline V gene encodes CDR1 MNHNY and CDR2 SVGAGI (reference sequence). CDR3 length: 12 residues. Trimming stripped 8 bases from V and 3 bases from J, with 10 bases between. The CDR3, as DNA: TGTGCCAGCCATCCGAGGGACACTGAAGCTTTCTTT. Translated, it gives CASHPRDTEAFF.

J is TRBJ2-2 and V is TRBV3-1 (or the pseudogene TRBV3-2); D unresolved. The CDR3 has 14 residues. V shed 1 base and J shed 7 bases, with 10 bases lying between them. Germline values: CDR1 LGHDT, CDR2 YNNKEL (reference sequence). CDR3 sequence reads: CASSQGWQRGELFF. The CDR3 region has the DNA TGTGCCAGCAGCCAAGGTTGGCAACGCGGGGAGCTGTTTTTT.

CDR3 protein: CASSPGAANEKLFF. The CDR3 DNA reads as TGTGCCAGCTCACCGGGGGCGGCTAATGAAAAACTGTTTTTT. The chain joins TRBV18 to TRBJ1-4, with D possibly being TRBD1 (6 bases). Germline CDR1 KGHSH, CDR2 LQKENI. CDR3 length: 14 residues. V dropped 3 bases and J dropped 3 bases, with 8 bases sitting between them.

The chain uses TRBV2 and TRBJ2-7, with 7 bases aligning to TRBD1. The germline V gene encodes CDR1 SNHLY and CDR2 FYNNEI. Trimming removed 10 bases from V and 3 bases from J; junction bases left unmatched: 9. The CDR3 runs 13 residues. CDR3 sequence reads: CATQGDRGYEQYF. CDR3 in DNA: TGTGCCACCCAGGGGGACAGAGGCTACGAGCAGTACTTC. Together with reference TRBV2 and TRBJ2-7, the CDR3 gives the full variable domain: EPEVTQTPSHQVTQMGQEVILRCVPISNHLYFYWYRQILGQKVEFLVSFYNNEISEKSEIFDDQFSVERPDGSNFTLKIRSTKLEDSAMYFCATQGDRGYEQYFGPGTRLTVT.

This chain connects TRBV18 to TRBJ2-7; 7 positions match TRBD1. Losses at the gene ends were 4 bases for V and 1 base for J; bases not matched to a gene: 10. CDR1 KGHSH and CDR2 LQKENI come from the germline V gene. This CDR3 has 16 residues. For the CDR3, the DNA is TGTGCCAGCTCACTTGCGATGGACAGGCGATCCTACGAGCAGTACTTC. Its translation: CASSLAMDRRSYEQYF.

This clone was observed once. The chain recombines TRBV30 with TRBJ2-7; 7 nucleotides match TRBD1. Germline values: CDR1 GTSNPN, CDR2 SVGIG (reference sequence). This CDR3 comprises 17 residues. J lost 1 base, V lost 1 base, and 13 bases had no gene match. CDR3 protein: CAWSEFTGTAASYEQYF. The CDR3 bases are TGTGCCTGGAGTGAGTTTACAGGGACAGCGGCGTCCTACGAGCAGTACTTC.

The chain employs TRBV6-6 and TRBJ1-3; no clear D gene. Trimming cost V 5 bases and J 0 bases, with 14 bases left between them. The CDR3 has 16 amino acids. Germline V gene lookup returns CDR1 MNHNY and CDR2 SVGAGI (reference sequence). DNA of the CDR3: TGTGCCAGCAGTCGCCTCGGGTCAGACTCTGGAAACACCATATATTTT. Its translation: CASSRLGSDSGNTIYF.

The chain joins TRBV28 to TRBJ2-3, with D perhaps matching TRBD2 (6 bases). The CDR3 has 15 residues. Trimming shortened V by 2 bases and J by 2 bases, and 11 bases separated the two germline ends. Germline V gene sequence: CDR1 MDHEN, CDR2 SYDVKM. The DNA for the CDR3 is TGTGCCAGCAGTTTAGGATCGGGGGTCACAGATACGCAGTATTTT. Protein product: CASSLGSGVTDTQYF.

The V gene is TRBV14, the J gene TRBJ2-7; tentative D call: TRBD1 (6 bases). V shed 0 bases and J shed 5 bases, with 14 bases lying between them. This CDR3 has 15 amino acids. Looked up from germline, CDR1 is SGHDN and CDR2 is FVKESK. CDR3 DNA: TGTGCCAGCAGCCAAGATTCCAGGGGAATGGACGAGCAGTACTTC. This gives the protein CASSQDSRGMDEQYF.

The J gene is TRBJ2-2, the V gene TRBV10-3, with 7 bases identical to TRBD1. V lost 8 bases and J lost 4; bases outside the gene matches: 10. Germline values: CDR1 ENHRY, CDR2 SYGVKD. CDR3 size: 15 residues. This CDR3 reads CAIAPRGRRTGELFF. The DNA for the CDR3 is TGTGCCATCGCGCCTAGGGGGCGGCGCACCGGGGAGCTGTTTTTT.

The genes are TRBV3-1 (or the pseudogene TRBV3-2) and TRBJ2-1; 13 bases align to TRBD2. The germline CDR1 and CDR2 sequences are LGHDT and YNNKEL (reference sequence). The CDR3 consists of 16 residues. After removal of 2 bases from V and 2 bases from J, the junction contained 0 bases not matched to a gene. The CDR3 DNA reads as TGTGCCAGCAGCCAAACTAGCGGGAGGGCCTACAATGAGCAGTTCTTC. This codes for CASSQTSGRAYNEQFF.

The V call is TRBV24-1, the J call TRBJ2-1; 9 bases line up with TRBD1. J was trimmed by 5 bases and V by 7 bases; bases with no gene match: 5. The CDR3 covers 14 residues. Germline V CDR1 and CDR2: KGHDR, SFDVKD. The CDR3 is CATRPGTGHNEQFF. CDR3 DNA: TGTGCCACCAGACCCGGGACAGGGCACAATGAGCAGTTCTTC.

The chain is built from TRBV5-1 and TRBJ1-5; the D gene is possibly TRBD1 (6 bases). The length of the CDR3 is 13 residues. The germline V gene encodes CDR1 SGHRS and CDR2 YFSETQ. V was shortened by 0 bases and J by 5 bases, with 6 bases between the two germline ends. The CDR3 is CASSLGTDQPQHF. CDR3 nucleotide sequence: TGCGCCAGCAGCTTGGGGACAGATCAGCCCCAGCATTTT.

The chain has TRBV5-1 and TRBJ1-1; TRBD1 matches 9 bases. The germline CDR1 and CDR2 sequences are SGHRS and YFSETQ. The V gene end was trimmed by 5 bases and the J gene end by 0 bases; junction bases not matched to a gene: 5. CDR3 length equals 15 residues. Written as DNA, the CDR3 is TGCGCCAGCAGACTGGGGACAGGGTTGAACACTGAAGCTTTCTTT. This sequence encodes CASRLGTGLNTEAFF.

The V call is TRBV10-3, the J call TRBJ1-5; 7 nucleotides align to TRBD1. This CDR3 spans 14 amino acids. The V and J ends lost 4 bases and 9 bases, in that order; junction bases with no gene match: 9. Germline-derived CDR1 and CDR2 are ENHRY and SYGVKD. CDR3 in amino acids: CAISGDSTQGPQHF. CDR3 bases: TGTGCCATCAGTGGGGACAGTACCCAAGGGCCCCAGCATTTT.

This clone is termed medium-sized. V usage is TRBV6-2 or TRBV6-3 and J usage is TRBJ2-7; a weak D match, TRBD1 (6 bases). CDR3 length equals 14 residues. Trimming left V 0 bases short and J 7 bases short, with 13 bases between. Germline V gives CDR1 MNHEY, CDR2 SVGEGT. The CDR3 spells CASSYSPGQPEQYF. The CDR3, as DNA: TGTGCCAGCAGTTACTCACCGGGACAACCGGAGCAGTACTTC.

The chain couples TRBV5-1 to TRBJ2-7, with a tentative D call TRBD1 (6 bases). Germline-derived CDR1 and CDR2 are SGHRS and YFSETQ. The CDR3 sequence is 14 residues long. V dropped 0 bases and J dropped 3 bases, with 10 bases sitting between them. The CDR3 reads CASSLGQGYYEQYF. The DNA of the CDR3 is TGCGCCAGCAGCTTGGGTCAGGGGTACTACGAGCAGTACTTC.

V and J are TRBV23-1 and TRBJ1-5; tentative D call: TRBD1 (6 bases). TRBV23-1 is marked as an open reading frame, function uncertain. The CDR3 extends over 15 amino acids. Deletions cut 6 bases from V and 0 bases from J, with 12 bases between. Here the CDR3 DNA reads TGCGCCAGCAGCGGACAGCTTTATAGCAATCAGCCCCAGCATTTT. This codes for CASSGQLYSNQPQHF.

As DNA, the CDR3 is TGTGCCAGCAGCGTTTCCCAGGGTTTTACTAATGAAAAACTGTTTTTT. Its protein product is CASSVSQGFTNEKLFF. V gene TRBV21-1 combines with J gene TRBJ1-4; the table gives TRBD1 as D, unverified against the DNA. TRBV21-1 is reported as a pseudogene. The CDR3 is made up of 16 amino acids.

The CDR3 here is CASSLSAGGDTGELFF. The CDR3 nucleotides read TGTGCCAGCAGCTTATCAGCGGGAGGCGACACCGGGGAGCTGTTTTTT. The J gene is TRBJ2-2, the V gene TRBV7-9; 9 bases are shared with TRBD2. Trimming cost V 2 bases and J 3 bases; bases outside gene matches: 4. This CDR3 region has 16 residues. Germline V CDR1 and CDR2: SEHNR, FQNEAQ (reference sequence).

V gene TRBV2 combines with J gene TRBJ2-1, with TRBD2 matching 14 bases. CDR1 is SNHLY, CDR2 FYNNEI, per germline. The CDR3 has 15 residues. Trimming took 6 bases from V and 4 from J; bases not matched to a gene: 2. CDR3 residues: CASRGLAGAYNEQFF. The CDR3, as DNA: TGTGCCAGCAGGGGACTAGCGGGAGCTTACAATGAGCAGTTCTTC.

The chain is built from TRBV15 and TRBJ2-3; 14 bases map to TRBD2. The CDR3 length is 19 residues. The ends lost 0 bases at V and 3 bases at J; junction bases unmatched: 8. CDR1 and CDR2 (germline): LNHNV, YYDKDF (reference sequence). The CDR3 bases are TGTGCCACCAGCAGAGATACGGGGACTAGCGGGAGTGGGACAGATACGCAGTATTTT. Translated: CATSRDTGTSGSGTDTQYF.

The CDR3 here is CASSLGGINTEAFF. The CDR3 region has the DNA TGCGCCAGCAGCTTGGGAGGGATCAACACTGAAGCTTTCTTT. The chain is built from TRBV5-1 and TRBJ1-1; D unclear. Germline lookup yields CDR1 SGHRS and CDR2 YFSETQ. This CDR3 contains 14 residues. Trimming stripped 0 bases from V and 2 bases from J, with 8 bases between.